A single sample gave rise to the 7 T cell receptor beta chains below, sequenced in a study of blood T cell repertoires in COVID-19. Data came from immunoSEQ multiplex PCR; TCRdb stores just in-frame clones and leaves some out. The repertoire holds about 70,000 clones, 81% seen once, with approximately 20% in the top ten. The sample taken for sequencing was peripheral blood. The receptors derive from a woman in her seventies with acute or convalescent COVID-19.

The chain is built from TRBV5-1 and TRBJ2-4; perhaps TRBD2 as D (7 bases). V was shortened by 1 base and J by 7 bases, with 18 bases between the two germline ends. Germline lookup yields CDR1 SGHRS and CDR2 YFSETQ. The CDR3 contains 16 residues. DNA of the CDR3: TGCGCCAGCAGCTTGTGGGAGGGGGAGGGCCTGAACATTCAGTACTTC. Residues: CASSLWEGEGLNIQYF.

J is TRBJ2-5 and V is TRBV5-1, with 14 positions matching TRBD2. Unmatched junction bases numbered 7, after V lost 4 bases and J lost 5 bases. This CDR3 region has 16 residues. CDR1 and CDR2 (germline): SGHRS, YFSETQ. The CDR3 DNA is TGCGCCAGCAGCCTAGGGACTAGCGGGAGTTGGGAGACCCAGTACTTC. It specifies CASSLGTSGSWETQYF.

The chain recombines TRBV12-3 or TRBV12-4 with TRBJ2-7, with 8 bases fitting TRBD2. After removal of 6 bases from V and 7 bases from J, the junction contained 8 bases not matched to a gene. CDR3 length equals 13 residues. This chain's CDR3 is CASRQRESFEQYF. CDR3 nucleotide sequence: TGTGCCAGCAGACAGCGGGAGTCTTTTGAGCAGTACTTC.

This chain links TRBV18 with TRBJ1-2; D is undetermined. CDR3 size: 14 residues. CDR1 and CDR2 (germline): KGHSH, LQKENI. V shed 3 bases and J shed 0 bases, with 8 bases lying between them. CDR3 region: CASSPGSSNYGYTF. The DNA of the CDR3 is TGTGCCAGCTCACCCGGGAGCTCTAACTATGGCTACACCTTC.

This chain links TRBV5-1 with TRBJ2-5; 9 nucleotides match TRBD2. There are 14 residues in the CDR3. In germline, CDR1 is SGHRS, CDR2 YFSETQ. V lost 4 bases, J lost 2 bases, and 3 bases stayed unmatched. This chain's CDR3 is CASSGLAGQETQYF. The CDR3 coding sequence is TGCGCCAGCAGCGGGCTAGCGGGACAAGAGACCCAGTACTTC.

CDR3 sequence: CASSWAGSKETQYF. For the CDR3, the DNA is TGCGCCAGCAGCTGGGCCGGGAGTAAGGAGACCCAGTACTTC. The chain carries TRBV5-1 and TRBJ2-5, with a possible D match to TRBD2 (6 bases). Germline CDR1 reads SGHRS; CDR2 reads YFSETQ. The CDR3 has 14 amino acids. V was cut by 3 bases and J by 5 bases, with 14 bases left in between.

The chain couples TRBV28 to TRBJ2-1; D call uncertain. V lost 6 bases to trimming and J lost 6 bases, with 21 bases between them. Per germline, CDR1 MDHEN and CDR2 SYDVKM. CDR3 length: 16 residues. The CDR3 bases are TGTGCCAGCAGCTCGCGGTCGGGTATATCTCCCAATGAGCAGTTCTTC. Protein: CASSSRSGISPNEQFF.